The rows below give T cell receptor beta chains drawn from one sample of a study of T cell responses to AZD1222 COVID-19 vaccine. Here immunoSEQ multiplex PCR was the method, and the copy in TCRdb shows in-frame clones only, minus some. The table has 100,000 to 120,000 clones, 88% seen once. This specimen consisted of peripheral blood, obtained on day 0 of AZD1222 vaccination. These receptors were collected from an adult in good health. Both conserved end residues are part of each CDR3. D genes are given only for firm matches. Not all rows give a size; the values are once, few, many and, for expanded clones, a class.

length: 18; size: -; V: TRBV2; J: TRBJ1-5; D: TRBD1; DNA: TGTGCCAGCGGGGGAGGGACAGATCAACCTACTAGCAATCAGCCCCAGCATTTT; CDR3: CASGGGTDQPTSNQPQHF
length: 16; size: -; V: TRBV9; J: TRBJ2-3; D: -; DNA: TGTGCCAGCAGCAAACGGGACTCAGGCGGGCCAGATACGCAGTATTTT; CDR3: CASSKRDSGGPDTQYF
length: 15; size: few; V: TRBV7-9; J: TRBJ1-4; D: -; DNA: TGTGCCAGCAGCAACCGACATGAGGTCGGGGAAAAACTGTTTTTT; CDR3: CASSNRHEVGEKLFF
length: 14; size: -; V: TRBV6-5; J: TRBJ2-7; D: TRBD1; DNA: TGTGCCAGCAGTTCCATGACAGGGGTCCACGAGCAGTACTTC; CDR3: CASSSMTGVHEQYF
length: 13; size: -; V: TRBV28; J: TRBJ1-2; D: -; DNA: TGTGCCAGCAGTTCCTCAGGGATTTATGGCTACACCTTC; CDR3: CASSSSGIYGYTF
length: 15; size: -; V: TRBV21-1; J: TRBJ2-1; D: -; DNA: TGTGCCAGCAGCAAAGTGGAGGTGGGATACAATGAGCAGTTCTTC; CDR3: CASSKVEVGYNEQFF
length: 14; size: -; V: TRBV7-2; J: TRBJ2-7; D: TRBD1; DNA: TGTGCCAGCAGCGGACAGGGGGGAGCCTACGAGCAGTACTTC; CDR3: CASSGQGGAYEQYF
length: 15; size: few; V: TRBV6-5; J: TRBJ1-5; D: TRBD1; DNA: TGTGCCAGCAGTACAGGGGGCGAGGGCAATCAGCCCCAGCATTTT; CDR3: CASSTGGEGNQPQHF
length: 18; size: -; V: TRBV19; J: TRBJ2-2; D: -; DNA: TGTGCCAGTATCCCAACGACAGCCAACCTCTTGGGCACCGGGGAGCTGTTTTTT; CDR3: CASIPTTANLLGTGELFF
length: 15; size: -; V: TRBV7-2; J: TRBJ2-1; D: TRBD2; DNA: TGTGCCAGCAGCTTGGGGACTAGCGGGGGAGACGAGCAGTTCTTC; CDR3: CASSLGTSGGDEQFF
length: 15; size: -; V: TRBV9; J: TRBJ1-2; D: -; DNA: TGTGCCAGCAGCGCTTGGGAACTCGGGTCTAGTGGCTACACCTTC; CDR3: CASSAWELGSSGYTF
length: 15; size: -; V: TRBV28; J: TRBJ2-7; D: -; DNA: TGTGCCAGCAGTTTTTATGGCGGGAAATCCTACGAGCAGTACTTC; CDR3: CASSFYGGKSYEQYF
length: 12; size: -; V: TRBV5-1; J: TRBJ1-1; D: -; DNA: TGCGCCAGCAGCCCCGGACTGGGGGAGGCTTTCTTT; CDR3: CASSPGLGEAFF
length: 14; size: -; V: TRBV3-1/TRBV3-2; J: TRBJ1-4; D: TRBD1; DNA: TGTGCCAGCAAACTAGGGGGCGCAGGAGAAAAACTGTTTTTT; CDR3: CASKLGGAGEKLFF
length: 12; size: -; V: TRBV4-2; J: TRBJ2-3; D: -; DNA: TGTGCCAGCAGCCAAGAGTTGGACACGCAGTATTTT; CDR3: CASSQELDTQYF
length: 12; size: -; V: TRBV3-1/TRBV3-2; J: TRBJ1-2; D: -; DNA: TGTGCCAGCAGCCAAGGGGGAGTAGGCTACACCTTC; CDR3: CASSQGGVGYTF
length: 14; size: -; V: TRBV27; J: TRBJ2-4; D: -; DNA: TGTGCCAGCAGTTCCGAATTGGTCAAAAACATTCAGTACTTC; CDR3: CASSSELVKNIQYF
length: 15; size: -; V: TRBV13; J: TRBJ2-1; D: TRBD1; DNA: TGTGCCAGCAGGCCCGGACAGGGGCTATACAATGAGCAGTTCTTC; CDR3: CASRPGQGLYNEQFF
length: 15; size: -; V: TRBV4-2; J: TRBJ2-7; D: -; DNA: TGTGCCAGCAGCCAAGAGTACAGCATGTCCTACGAGCAGTACTTC; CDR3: CASSQEYSMSYEQYF
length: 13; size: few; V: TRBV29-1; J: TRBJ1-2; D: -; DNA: TGCAGCGTCCAGGGGCTATTCAACTATGGCTACACCTTC; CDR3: CSVQGLFNYGYTF
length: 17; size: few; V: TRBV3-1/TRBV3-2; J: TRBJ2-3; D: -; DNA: TGTGCCAGCAGCCAAGATTTTGCGGCAGAAGCGTCAGATACGCAGTATTTT; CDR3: CASSQDFAAEASDTQYF
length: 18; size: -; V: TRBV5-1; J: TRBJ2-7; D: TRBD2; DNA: TGCGCCAGCAGCTTGAATGTCGGCGGGAGGGCCAATTGGTACGAGCAGTACTTC; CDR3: CASSLNVGGRANWYEQYF
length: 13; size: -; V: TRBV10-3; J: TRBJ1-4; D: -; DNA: TGTGCCATCAGTGACGGGGGACGCGGAAAACTGTTTTTT; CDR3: CAISDGGRGKLFF
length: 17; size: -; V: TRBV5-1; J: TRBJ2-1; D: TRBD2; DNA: TGCGCCAGCAAGGGACTAGCGGGGCCCAGCTCCTACAATGAGCAGTTCTTC; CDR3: CASKGLAGPSSYNEQFF
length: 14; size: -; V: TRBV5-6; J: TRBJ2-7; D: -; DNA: TGTGCCAGCAGCTTGCAGGGGCCCTCCTACGAGCAGTACTTC; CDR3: CASSLQGPSYEQYF
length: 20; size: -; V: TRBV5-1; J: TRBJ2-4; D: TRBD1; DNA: TGCGCCAGCAGCGATTTTTCGACGGACAGGTTAGAACCCGCCAAAAACATTCAGTACTTC; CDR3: CASSDFSTDRLEPAKNIQYF
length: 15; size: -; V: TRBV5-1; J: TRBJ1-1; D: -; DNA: TGCGCCAGCAGCTACTATCGGACGGGGCTTACCGAAGCTTTCTTT; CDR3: CASSYYRTGLTEAFF
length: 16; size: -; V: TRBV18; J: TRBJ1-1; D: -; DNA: TGTGCCAGCTCACCACCTCCCCTGAGGGGGAACACTGAAGCTTTCTTT; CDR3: CASSPPPLRGNTEAFF
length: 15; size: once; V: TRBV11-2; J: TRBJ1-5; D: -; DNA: TGTGCCAGCAGCTTAAAGAGAGGGGGGAATCAGCCCCAGCATTTT; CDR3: CASSLKRGGNQPQHF
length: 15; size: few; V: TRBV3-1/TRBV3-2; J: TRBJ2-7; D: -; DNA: TGTGCCAGCAGCCAAGATGCGCCCCGTCCCTACGAGCAGTACTTC; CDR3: CASSQDAPRPYEQYF
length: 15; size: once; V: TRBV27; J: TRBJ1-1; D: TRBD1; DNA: TGTGCCAGCAGAAACAGGGGAACACGGAACACTGAAGCTTTCTTT; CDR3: CASRNRGTRNTEAFF
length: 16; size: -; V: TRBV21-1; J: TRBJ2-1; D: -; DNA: TGTGCCAGCAGCTCTCGTCCGGGACTAGTAGGGAATGAGCAGTTCTTC; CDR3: CASSSRPGLVGNEQFF
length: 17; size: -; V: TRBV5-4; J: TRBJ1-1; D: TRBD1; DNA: TGTGCCAGCAGCGGCAGGCAAGAGACCGGGACAGGGGTATCAGCTTTCTTT; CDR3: CASSGRQETGTGVSAFF
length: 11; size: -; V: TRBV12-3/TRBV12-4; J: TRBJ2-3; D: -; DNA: TGTGCCAGCAGTGGCAGGGATACGCAGTATTTT; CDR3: CASSGRDTQYF
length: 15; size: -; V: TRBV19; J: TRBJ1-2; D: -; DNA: TGTGCCAGTAGTACCACAGCCTACAATAACTATGGCTACACCTTC; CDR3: CASSTTAYNNYGYTF
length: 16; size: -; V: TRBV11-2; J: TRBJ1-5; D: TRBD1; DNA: TGTGCCAGCAGCTTGGGGGACAGTAATCGCAATCAGCCCCAGCATTTT; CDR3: CASSLGDSNRNQPQHF